This TCR beta chain appears in the sequencing data of a study of CD8+ T cells in alopecia areata. Study in general: A regimen of oral tofacitinib, 5 to 10 mg twice daily, was given to treated patients.

This clone showed up just a few times. Lesional scalp punch biopsies and peripheral blood were collected from alopecia areata patients. The sorting of PBMCs gave CD4+ and CD8+ T cells. RNA extraction was followed by reverse transcription into cDNA, which acted as the sequencing template. TCRdb's copy holds only in-frame clones and misses some; the assay was immunoSEQ multiplex PCR. Counted here are some 180,000 clones, around 63% occurring once; the ten biggest clones make up about 1.5%. The V gene lost 6 bases and the J gene lost 7 bases, with 12 bases spanning the gap. The CDR3 extends over 12 amino acids. The germline CDR1 and CDR2 sequences are SQVTM and ANQGSEA.

The clonotype comes from a human donor with alopecia areata. The source material was CD4+ T cells sorted from blood, sampled at week 0. The V and J genes are TRBV29-1 and TRBJ1-4; TRBD1 might be the D (5 bases). CDR3 sequence (DNA): TGCAGCGTAGCCAGGGCGGGTGAAAAACTGTTTTTT. Protein: CSVARAGEKLFF.